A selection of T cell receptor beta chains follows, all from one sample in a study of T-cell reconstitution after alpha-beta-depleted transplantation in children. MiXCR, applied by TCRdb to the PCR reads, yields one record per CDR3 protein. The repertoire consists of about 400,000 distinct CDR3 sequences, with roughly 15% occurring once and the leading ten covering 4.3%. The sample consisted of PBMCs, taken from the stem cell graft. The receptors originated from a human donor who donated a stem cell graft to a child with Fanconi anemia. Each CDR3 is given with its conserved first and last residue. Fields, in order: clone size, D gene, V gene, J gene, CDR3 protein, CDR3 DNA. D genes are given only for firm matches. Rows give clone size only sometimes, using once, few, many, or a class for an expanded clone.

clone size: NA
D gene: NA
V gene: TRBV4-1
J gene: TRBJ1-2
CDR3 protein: CASSQVRGDYGYTF
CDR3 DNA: TGCGCCAGCAGCCAAGTTAGGGGGGACTATGGCTACACCTTC

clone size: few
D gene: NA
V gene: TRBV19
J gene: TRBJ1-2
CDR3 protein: CAIRDGPGGYTF
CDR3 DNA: TGTGCCATCCGGGACGGCCCAGGTGGCTACACCTTC

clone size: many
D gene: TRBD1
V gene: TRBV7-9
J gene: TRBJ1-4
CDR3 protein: CASSITGGLNEKLFF
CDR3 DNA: TGTGCCAGCAGCATAACAGGGGGACTTAATGAAAAACTGTTTTTT

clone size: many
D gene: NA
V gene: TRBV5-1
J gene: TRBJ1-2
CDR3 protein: CASRPGDDYGYTF
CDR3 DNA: TGCGCCAGCAGGCCGGGGGACGACTATGGCTACACCTTC

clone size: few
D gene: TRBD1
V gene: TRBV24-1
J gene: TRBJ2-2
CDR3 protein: CATSDFPPGTGANTGELFF
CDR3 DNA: TGTGCCACCAGTGACTTTCCCCCCGGGACAGGGGCGAACACCGGGGAGCTGTTTTTT

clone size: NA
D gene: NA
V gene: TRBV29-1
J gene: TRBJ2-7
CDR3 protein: CSVWQGSDEQYF
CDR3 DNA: TGCAGCGTTTGGCAGGGGTCCGACGAGCAGTACTTC

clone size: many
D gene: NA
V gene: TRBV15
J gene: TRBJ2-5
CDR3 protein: CATSSPLAAQETQYF
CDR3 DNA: TGTGCCACCAGCAGCCCACTAGCAGCCCAAGAGACCCAGTACTTC

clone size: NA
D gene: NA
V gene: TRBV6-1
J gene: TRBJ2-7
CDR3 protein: CASSPLEDYEQYF
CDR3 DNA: TGTGCCAGCAGTCCCTTAGAGGACTACGAGCAGTACTTC

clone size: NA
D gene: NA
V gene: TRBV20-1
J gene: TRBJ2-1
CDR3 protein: CSARVQGGDYNEQFF
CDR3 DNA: TGCAGTGCTAGAGTACAGGGGGGGGACTACAATGAGCAGTTCTTC

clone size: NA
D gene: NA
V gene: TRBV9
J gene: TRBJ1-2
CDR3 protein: CASSTQGMVGGYTF
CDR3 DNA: TGTGCCAGCAGCACGCAGGGAATGGTTGGTGGCTACACCTTC

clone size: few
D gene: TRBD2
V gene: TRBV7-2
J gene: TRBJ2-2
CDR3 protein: CASSLSPTSGVIGELFF
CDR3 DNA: TGTGCCAGCAGCTTAAGCCCGACTAGCGGGGTTATCGGGGAGCTGTTTTTT

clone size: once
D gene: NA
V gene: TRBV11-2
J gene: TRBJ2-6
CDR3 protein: CASSRTGTPLSGANVLTF
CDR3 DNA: TGTGCCAGCAGCCGAACCGGGACGCCCTTATCTGGGGCCAACGTCCTGACTTTC

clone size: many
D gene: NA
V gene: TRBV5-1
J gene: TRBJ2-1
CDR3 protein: CASSLRGDGSNEQFF
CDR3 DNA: TGCGCCAGCAGCTTGAGAGGGGACGGAAGCAATGAGCAGTTCTTC

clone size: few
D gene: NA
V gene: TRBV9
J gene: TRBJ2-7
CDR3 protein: CASSSYRDGYEQYF
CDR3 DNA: TGTGCCAGCAGCTCCTATAGGGACGGGTACGAGCAGTACTTC

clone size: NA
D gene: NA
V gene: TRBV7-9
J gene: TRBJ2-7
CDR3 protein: CASSLATGLIHEQYF
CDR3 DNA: TGTGCCAGCAGCCTCGCCACGGGGCTCATCCACGAGCAGTACTTC

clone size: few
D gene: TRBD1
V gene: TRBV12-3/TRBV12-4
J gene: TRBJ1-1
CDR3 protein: CASSTTGDMNTEAFF
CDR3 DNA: TGTGCCAGCAGTACGACAGGGGATATGAACACTGAAGCTTTCTTT

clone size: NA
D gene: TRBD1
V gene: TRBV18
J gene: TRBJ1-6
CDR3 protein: CASSPQGEVSPLHF
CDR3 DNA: TGTGCCAGCTCACCGCAGGGGGAAGTTTCACCCCTCCACTTT

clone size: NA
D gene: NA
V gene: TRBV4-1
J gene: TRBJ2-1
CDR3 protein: CASSQVGGNNEQFF
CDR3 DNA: TGCGCCAGCAGCCAAGTAGGGGGTAACAATGAGCAGTTCTTC

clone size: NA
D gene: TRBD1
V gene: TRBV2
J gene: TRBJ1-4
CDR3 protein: CASSEARTGTNEKLFF
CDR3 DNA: TGTGCCAGCAGTGAAGCCCGGACAGGAACTAATGAAAAACTGTTTTTT

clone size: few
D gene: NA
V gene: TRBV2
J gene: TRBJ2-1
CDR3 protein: CASSDGLLEQFF
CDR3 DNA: TGTGCCAGCAGTGACGGTCTACTTGAGCAGTTCTTC

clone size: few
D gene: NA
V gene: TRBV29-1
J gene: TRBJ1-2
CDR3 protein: CSVDSWGGTF
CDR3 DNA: TGCAGCGTGGATTCTTGGGGCGGCACCTTC

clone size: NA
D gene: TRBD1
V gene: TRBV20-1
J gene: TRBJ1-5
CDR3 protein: CSASTPGQGSSQPQHF
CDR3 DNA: TGCAGTGCTAGCACACCGGGACAGGGTAGTAGTCAGCCCCAGCATTTT

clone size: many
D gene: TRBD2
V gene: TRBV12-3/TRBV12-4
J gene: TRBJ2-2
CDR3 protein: CASSWMGRGFEDGELFF
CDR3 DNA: TGTGCCAGCAGTTGGATGGGGAGGGGCTTCGAGGACGGGGAGCTGTTTTTT

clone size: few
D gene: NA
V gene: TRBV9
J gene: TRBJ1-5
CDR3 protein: CASSVGADYSNQPQHF
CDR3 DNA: TGTGCCAGCAGCGTAGGGGCCGATTATAGCAATCAGCCCCAGCATTTT

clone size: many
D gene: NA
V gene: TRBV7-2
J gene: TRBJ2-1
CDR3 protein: CASSSGQDHEQFF
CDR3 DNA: TGTGCCAGCAGCTCAGGCCAAGACCATGAGCAGTTCTTC

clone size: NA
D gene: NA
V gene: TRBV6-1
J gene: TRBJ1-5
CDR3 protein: CASTPGGYSNQPQHF
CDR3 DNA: TGTGCCAGCACGCCGGGGGGATATAGCAATCAGCCCCAGCATTTT

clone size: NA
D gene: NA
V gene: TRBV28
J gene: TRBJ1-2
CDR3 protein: CASSFPQRVWTF
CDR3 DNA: TGTGCCAGCAGTTTCCCCCAAAGGGTATGGACCTTC

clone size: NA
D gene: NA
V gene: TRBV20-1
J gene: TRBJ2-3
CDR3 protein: CSAPGPEEAQYF
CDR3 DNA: TGCAGTGCTCCAGGACCCGAGGAGGCGCAGTATTTT

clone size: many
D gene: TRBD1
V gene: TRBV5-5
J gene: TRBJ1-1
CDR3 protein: CASSSGGTARPEAFF
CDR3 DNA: TGTGCCAGCAGTTCCGGGGGGACAGCGCGACCTGAAGCTTTCTTT

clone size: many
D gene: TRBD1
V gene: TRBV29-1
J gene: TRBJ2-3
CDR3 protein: CSVRPGQGSDTQYF
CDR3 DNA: TGCAGCGTTCGACCGGGACAGGGGTCAGATACGCAGTATTTT

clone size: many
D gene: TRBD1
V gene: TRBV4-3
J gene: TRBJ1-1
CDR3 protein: CASSLQGGGTSFF
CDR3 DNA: TGCGCCAGCAGCCTCCAAGGGGGCGGGACCTCCTTCTTT

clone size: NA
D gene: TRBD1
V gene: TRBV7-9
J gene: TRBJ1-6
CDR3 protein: CASSPPGQGISPLHF
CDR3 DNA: TGTGCCAGCAGCCCACCCGGACAGGGAATTTCACCCCTCCACTTT

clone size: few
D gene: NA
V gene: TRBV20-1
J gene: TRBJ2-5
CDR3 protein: CSARRQQETQYF
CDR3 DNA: TGCAGTGCTAGACGACAACAAGAGACCCAGTACTTC

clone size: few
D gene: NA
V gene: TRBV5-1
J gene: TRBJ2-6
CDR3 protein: CASTPEGRPGANVLTF
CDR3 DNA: TGCGCCAGTACCCCGGAGGGGAGACCTGGGGCCAACGTCCTGACTTTC

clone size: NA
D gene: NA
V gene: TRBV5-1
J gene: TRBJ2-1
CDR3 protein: CASSLIEGGDNEQFF
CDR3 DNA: TGCGCCAGCAGCTTGATAGAGGGCGGAGACAATGAGCAGTTCTTC

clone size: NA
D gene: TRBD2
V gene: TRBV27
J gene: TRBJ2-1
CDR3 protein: CASSFTLAGNNEQFF
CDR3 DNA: TGTGCCAGCAGTTTCACTCTAGCGGGGAACAATGAGCAGTTCTTC

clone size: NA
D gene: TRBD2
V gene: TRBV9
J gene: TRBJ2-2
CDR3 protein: CASSVTSANTGELFF
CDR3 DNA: TGTGCCAGCAGCGTGACTAGCGCGAACACCGGGGAGCTGTTTTTT

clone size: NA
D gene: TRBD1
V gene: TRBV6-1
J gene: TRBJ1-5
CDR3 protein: CASSPRDRHQPQHF
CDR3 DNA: TGTGCCAGCAGTCCACGGGACAGGCATCAGCCCCAGCATTTT

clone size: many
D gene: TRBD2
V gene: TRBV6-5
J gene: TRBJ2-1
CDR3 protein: CASSLSGGPSNEQFF
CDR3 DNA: TGTGCCAGCAGTTTAAGCGGGGGGCCGTCCAATGAGCAGTTCTTC

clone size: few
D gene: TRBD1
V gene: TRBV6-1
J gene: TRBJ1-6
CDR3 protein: CASRDRAYSPLHF
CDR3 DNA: TGTGCCAGCAGAGACAGGGCTTATTCACCCCTCCACTTT

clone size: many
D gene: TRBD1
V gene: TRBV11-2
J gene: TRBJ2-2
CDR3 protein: CASSTYRGLGELFF
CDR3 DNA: TGTGCCAGCAGCACATACAGGGGGTTGGGGGAGCTGTTTTTT

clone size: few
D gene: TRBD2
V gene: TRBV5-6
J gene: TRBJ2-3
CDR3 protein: CASSLLGSGGNSDTQYF
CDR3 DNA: TGTGCCAGCAGCTTGTTAGGTAGCGGGGGAAATAGCGATACGCAGTATTTT

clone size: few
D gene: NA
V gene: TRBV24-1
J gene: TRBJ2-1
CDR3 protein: CATSDFKGERDEQFF
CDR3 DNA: TGTGCCACCAGTGATTTCAAGGGGGAGCGAGATGAGCAGTTCTTC

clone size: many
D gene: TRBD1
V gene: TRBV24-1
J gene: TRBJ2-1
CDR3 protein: CATSDFWDRGQFF
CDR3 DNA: TGTGCCACCAGTGATTTTTGGGACAGGGGACAGTTCTTC

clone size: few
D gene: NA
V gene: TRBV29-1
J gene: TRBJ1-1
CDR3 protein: CSVEAGVLTFF
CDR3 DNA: TGCAGCGTTGAAGCGGGGGTTCTAACTTTCTTT

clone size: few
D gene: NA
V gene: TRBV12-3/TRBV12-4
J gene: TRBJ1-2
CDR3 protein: CASSLSGNRGYTF
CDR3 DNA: TGTGCCAGCAGTTTATCGGGTAATCGTGGCTACACCTTC

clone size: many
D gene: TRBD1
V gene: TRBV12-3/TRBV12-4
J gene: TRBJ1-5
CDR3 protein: CASSPDRGYSNQPQHF
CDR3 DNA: TGTGCCAGCAGTCCGGACAGGGGATATAGCAATCAGCCCCAGCATTTT

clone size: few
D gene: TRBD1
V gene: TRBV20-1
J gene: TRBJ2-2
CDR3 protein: CSARDNRQGAGELFF
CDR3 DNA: TGCAGTGCTAGAGATAATCGACAGGGGGCCGGGGAGCTGTTTTTT

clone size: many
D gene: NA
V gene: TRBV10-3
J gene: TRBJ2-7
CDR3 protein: CAIRDGPYEQYF
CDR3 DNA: TGTGCCATCAGGGACGGGCCCTACGAGCAGTACTTC

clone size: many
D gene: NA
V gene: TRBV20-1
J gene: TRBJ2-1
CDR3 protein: CSARDDVAGAYNEQFF
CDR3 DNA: TGCAGTGCTAGAGATGACGTAGCAGGCGCCTACAATGAGCAGTTCTTC

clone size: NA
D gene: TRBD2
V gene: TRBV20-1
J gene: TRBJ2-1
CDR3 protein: CSAHSGARAYNEQFF
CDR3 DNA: TGCAGTGCTCATAGCGGGGCCCGGGCCTACAATGAGCAGTTCTTC

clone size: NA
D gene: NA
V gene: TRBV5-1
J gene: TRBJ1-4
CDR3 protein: CASSFVGVNEKLFF
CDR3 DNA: TGCGCCAGCAGCTTCGTAGGGGTTAATGAAAAACTGTTTTTT

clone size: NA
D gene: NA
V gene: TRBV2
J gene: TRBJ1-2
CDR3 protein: CASSEDDLKYGYTF
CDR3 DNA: TGTGCCAGCAGTGAGGACGATCTTAAATATGGCTACACCTTC